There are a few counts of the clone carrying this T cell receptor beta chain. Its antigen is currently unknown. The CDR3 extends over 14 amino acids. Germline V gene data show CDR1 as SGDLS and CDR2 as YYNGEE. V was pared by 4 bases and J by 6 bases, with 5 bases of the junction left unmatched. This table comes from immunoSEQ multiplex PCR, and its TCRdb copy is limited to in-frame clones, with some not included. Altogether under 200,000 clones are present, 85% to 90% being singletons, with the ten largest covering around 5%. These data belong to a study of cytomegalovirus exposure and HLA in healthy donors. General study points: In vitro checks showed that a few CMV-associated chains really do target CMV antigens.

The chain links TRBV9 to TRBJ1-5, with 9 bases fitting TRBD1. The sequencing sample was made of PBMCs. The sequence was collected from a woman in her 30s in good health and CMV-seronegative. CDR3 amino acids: CASSFGQGSQPQHF. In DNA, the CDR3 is TGTGCCAGCAGCTTCGGACAGGGGTCTCAGCCCCAGCATTTT. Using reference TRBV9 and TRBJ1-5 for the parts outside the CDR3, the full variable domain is DSGVTQTPKHLITATGQRVTLRCSPRSGDLSVYWYQQSLDQGLQFLIQYYNGEERAKGNILERFSAQQFPDLHSELNLSSLELGDSALYFCASSFGQGSQPQHFGDGTRLSIL.